This TCR beta chain was observed in a study of T-cell memory formation after mild COVID-19. The length of the CDR3 is 15 residues. Germline assignment: CDR1 MRHNA and CDR2 SNTAGT. Trimming took off 2 bases at V and 1 base at J, with 6 bases between the two ends. Notes on this clonotype: As yet, its antigen is unknown.

Regarding the study as a whole: Clones that contracted clustered mainly in CM and EM if CD4+ and in EMRA if CD8+.

A 5'RACE reaction primed in the constant segment made cDNA libraries of TCR alpha and TCR beta, and these carried sample barcodes and UMIs. TCRdb fed the 5' RACE reads into MiXCR, producing one record per CDR3 protein. The top ten hold approximately 25% of the sample, which has some 290,000 distinct CDR3 sequences, about 17% seen once. The source material was PBMCs or a T cell subset sorted from them (not recorded which). The chain uses TRBV6-4 and TRBJ2-6; D unclear. This sequence originates from a man younger than 35 who had mild COVID-19 (a few samples of this study predate the infection). Cell type and time point are not known. CDR3 nucleotide sequence: TGTGCCAGCAGTGACCACGGTTCTGGGGCCAACGTCCTGACTTTC. Amino acid sequence: CASSDHGSGANVLTF.